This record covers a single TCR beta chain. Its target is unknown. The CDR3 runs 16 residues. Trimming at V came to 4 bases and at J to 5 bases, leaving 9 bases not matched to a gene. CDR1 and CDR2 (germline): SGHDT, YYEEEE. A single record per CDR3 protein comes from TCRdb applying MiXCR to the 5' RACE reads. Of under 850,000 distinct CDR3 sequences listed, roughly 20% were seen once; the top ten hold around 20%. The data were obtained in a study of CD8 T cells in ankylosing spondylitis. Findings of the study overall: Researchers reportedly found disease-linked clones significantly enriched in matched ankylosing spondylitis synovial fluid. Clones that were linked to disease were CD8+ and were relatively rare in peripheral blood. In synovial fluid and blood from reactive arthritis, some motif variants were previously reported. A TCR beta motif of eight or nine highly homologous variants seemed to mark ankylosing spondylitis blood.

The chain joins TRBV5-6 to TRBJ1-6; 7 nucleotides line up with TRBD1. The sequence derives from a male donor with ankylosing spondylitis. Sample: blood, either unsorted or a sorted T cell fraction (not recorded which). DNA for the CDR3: TGTGCCAGCAGCCGTTGGGCAGGGGGGGATAATTCACCCCTCCACTTT. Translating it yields CASSRWAGGDNSPLHF.